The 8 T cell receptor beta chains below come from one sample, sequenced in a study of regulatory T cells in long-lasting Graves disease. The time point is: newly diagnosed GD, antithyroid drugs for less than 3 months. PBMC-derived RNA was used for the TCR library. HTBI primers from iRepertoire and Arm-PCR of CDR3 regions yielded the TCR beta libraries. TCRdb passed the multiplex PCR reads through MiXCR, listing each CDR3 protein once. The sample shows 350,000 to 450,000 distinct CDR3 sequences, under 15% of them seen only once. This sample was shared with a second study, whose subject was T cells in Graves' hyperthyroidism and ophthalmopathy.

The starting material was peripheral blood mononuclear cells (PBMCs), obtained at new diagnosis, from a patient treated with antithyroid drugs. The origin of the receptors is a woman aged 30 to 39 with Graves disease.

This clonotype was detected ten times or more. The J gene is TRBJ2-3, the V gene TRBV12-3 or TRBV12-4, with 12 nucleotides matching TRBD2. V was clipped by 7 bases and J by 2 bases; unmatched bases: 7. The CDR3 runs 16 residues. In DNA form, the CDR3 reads TGTGCCAGCACCTCTAGCGGGAGGGCCCTCACAGATACGCAGTATTTT. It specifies CASTSSGRALTDTQYF.

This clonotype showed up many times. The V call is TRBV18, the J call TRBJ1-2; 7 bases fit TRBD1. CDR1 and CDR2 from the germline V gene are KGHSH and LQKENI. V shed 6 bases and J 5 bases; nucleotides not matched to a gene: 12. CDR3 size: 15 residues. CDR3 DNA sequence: TGTGCCAGCTCCCCGGGACAGAGCGAGACTTATGGCTACACCTTC. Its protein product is CASSPGQSETYGYTF.

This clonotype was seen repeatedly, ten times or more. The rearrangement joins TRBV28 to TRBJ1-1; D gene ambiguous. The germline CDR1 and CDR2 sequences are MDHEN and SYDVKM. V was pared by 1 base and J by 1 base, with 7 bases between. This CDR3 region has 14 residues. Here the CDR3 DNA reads TGTGCCAGCAGTTTATTTAATCCGAACACTGAAGCTTTCTTT. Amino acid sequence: CASSLFNPNTEAFF.

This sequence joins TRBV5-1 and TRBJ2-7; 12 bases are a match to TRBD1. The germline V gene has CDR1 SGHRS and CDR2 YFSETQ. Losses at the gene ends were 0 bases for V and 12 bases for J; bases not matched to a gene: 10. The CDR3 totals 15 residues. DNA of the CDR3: TGCGCCAGCAGCTTGGATGGGACAGGGGGCGCGAGTTGGTACTTC. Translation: CASSLDGTGGASWYF.

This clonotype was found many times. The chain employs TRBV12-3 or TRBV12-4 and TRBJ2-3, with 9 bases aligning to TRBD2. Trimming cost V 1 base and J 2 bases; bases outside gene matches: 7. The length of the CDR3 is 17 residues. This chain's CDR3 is CASSLVSSGTYTDTQYF. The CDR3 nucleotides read TGTGCCAGCAGTTTAGTTTCTAGCGGGACTTACACAGATACGCAGTATTTT.

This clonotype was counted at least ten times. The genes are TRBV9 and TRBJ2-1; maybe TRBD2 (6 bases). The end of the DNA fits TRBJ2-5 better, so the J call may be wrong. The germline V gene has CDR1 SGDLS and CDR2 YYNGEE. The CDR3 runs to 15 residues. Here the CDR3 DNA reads TGTGCCAGCAGCGTAGGGATAGCGGTGCAAGAGACCCAGTACTTC. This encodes CASSVGIAVQETQYF.

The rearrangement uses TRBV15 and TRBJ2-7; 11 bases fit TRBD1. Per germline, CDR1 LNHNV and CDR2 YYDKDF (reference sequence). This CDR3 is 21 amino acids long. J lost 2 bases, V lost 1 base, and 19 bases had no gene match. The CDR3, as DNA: TGTGCCACCAGCAGAGCCCCTTGGACAGGGGGCGCAGCCATCGCACCCTACGAGCAGTACTTC. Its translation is CATSRAPWTGGAAIAPYEQYF.

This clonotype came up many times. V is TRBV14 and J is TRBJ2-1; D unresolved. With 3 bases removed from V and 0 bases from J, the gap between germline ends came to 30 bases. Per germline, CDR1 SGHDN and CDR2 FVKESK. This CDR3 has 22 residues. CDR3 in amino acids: CASSHGPTSLVRGSSSYNEQFF. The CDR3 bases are TGTGCCAGCAGCCATGGACCGACCTCGCTCGTGCGTGGGTCCAGCTCCTACAATGAGCAGTTCTTC.